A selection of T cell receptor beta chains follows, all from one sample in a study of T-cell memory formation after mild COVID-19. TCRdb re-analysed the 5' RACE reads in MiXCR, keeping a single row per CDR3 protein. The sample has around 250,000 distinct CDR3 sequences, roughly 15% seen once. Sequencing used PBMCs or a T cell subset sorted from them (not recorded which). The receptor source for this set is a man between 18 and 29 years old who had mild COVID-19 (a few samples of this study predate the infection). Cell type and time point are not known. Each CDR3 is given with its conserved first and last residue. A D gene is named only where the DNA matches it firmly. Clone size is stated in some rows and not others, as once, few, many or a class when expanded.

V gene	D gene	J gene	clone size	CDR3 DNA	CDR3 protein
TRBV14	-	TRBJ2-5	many	TGTGCCAGCAGCCAAGTACGTTCGGGGAGCGAGACCCAGTACTTC	CASSQVRSGSETQYF
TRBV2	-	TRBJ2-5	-	TGTGCCAGCAGTGACGATCAAGAGACCCAGTACTTC	CASSDDQETQYF
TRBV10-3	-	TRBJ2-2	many	TGTGCCATCCCGGGGCAGAGGAACACCGGGGAGCTGTTTTTT	CAIPGQRNTGELFF
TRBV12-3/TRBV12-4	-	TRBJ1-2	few	TGTGCCAGCAGTTTAGACCCCTTGGCCTATGGCTACACCTTC	CASSLDPLAYGYTF
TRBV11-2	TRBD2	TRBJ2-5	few	TGTGCCAGCAGCGCGGGGACTAGCTGGTCAGAGACCCAGTACTTC	CASSAGTSWSETQYF
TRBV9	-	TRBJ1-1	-	TGTGCCAGCAGCTCCCCGGGACATGGGAACACTGAAGCTTTCTTT	CASSSPGHGNTEAFF
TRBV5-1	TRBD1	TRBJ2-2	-	TGCGCCAGCAGCCGGGACAGCCCGAACACCGGGGAGCTGTTTTTT	CASSRDSPNTGELFF
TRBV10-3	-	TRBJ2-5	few	TGTGCCATCAGTGAAAGGGCAGGGGGGGAGACCCAGTACTTC	CAISERAGGETQYF
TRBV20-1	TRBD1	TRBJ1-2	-	TGCAGTGCCGGAGGGCCAGGGGGAAATGGCTACACCTTC	CSAGGPGGNGYTF
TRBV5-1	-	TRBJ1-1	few	TGCGCCAGCAGCTTCGGCCCAACCACTGAAGCTTTCTTT	CASSFGPTTEAFF
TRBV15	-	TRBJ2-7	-	TGTGCCACCAGCAGAGAGACCCCGGACGAGCAGTACTTC	CATSRETPDEQYF
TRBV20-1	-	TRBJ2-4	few	TGCAGTGCTAGAGATCGGTTGGAGTTTGACATTCAGTACTTC	CSARDRLEFDIQYF
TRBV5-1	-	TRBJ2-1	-	TGCGCCAGCAGCTTGGCCGGGCTCGGTGAGCAGTTCTTC	CASSLAGLGEQFF
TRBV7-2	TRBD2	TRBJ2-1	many	TGTGCCAGCAGCGCCGACCGACTAGCGGGGGGAAGGGAGCAGTTCTTC	CASSADRLAGGREQFF
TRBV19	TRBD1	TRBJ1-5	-	TGTGCCAGTACTGCAGGGGGGTCGGTTGGCAATCAGCCCCAGCATTTT	CASTAGGSVGNQPQHF
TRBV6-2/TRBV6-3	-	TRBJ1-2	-	TGTGCCAGCCAAAGATCCCACTATGGCTACACCTTC	CASQRSHYGYTF
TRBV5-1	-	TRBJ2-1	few	TGCGCCAGCAGCGCTGGGCAGAGCAATGAGCAGTTCTTC	CASSAGQSNEQFF
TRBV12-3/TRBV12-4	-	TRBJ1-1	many	TGTGCCAGCAGTCTTCGAGGGGGGCCTGAAGCTTTCTTT	CASSLRGGPEAFF
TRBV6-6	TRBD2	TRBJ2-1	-	TGTGCCAGTTTCTCCGGACTAGTTACCGATGAGCAGTTCTTC	CASFSGLVTDEQFF
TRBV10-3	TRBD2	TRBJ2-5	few	TGTGCCATCAGTAGGACTAGCCTCCAAGAGACCCAGTACTTC	CAISRTSLQETQYF
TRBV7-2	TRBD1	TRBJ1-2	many	TGTGCCAGCAGCTTAGTGGGGGACAGGGGGCGAGGCTACACCTTC	CASSLVGDRGRGYTF
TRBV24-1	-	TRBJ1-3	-	TGTGCCACCAGTGGGATCTCTGGAAACACCATATATTTT	CATSGISGNTIYF
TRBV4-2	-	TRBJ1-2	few	TGTGCCAGCAGCCACCCCGGTTTAGCGGGGGGGGATGCTGGCTACACCTTC	CASSHPGLAGGDAGYTF
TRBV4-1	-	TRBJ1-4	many	TGCGCCAGCAGCCAAGGACAAAATGAAAAACTGTTTTTT	CASSQGQNEKLFF
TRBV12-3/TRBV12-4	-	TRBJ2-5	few	TGTGCCGGGGCCTCGGGGGCCCAAGAGACCCAGTACTTC	CAGASGAQETQYF
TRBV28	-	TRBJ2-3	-	TGTGCCAGCAGTTTGCCTCTAGATCCAGATACGCAGTATTTT	CASSLPLDPDTQYF
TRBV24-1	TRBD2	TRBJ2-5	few	TGTGCCACCAGTGACGATGGGACTAGTGGGGTCAAAGAGACCCAGTACTTC	CATSDDGTSGVKETQYF
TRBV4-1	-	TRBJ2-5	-	TGCGCCAGCAGCCCTCCGGAAGGCCGCAGAGACCAAGAGACCCAGTACTTC	CASSPPEGRRDQETQYF
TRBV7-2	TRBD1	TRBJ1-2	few	TGTGCCAGCAGCCTTTGGACAGGGACTGGCTACACCTTC	CASSLWTGTGYTF
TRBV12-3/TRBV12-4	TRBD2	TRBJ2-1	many	TGTGCCAGCAGTTATGGTAGCGGGACCTACAATGAGCAGTTCTTC	CASSYGSGTYNEQFF
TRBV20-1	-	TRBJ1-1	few	TGCAGTGCTCCCCGGGGGACCGCGAGGGCTGAAGCTTTCTTT	CSAPRGTARAEAFF
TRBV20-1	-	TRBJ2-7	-	TGCAGTTTCGGGGGCCCTTCCTACGAGCAGTACTTC	CSFGGPSYEQYF
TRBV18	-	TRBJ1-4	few	TGTGCCAGCTCACCACCAACTAATGAAAAACTGTTTTTT	CASSPPTNEKLFF
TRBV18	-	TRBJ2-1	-	TGTGCCAGCTCACCACCGATCGGGACTGCCAACAATGAGCAGTTCTTC	CASSPPIGTANNEQFF
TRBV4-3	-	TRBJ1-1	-	TGCGCCAGCAGCCAGTACCAGGGGAACACTGAAGCTTTCTTT	CASSQYQGNTEAFF
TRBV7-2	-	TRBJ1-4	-	TGTGCCAGCAGCTTAGGGGGGAACGTGGGTGAAAAACTGTTTTTT	CASSLGGNVGEKLFF
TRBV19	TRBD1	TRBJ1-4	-	TGTGCCAGTAGTATCGGGACAGCAGCAACTAATGAAAAACTGTTTTTT	CASSIGTAATNEKLFF
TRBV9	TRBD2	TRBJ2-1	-	TGTGCCAGCAGCGTAGGGGGACTAGCGGGGAATGAGCAGTTCTTC	CASSVGGLAGNEQFF
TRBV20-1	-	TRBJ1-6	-	TGCAGTGCTGCCCCGGACCCTTCACCCCTCCACTTT	CSAAPDPSPLHF
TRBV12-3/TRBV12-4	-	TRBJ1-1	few	TGTGCCAGCAGTACAGCATCGCCTGAAGCTTTCTTT	CASSTASPEAFF
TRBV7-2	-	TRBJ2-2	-	TGTGCCAGCAGCTTCCAGGGCGGTCCCGGGGAGCTGTTTTTT	CASSFQGGPGELFF
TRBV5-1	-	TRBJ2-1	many	TGCGCCAGCAGCTCCCAAGGCTACAATGAGCAGTTCTTC	CASSSQGYNEQFF
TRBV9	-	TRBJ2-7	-	TGTGCCAGCAGCGTCGGGCAGAGCAGAGTCTACGAGCAGTACTTC	CASSVGQSRVYEQYF
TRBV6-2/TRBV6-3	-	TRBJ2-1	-	TGTGCCAGCAGCCCGGACTGGGTGAAGCGCAATGAGCAGTTCTTC	CASSPDWVKRNEQFF
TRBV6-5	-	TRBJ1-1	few	TGTGCCAGCAGTTACTCGATAGTCGGGGACACTGAAGCTTTCTTT	CASSYSIVGDTEAFF
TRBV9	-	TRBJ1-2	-	TGTGCCAGCAGCGTGGGCAGTGACTATGGCTACACCTTC	CASSVGSDYGYTF
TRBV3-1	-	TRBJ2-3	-	TGTGCCAGCAGACCCCCCGGCACAGATACGCAGTATTTT	CASRPPGTDTQYF
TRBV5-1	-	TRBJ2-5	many	TGCGCCAGCAGCGTGCAGGGGAGGGGAGTTGAGACCCAGTACTTC	CASSVQGRGVETQYF
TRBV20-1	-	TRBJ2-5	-	TGCAGTGTCGTGGGCAAACAAGAGACCCAGTACTTC	CSVVGKQETQYF
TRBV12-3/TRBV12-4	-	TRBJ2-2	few	TGTGCCAGCAGCTTAGCGGACGGGGAGCTGTTTTTT	CASSLADGELFF
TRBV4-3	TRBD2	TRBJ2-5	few	TGCGCCAGCAGCCAAGCCGCTAGCGGGGGGGTGACCCAGTACTTC	CASSQAASGGVTQYF
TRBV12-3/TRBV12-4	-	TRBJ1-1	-	TGTGCCAGCAGTTTAACGGAGAAGGGCACTGAAGATTTCTTT	CASSLTEKGTEDFF
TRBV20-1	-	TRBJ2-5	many	TGCAGTGCTAGACCGTTCGGGAAGACCCAGTACTTC	CSARPFGKTQYF
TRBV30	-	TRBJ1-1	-	TGTGCCTGGACCGGAGGGGTCGGGAACACTGAAGCTTTCTTT	CAWTGGVGNTEAFF
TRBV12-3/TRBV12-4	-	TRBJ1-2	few	TGTGCCAGTTCAGGAAGGGGCTATGGCTACACCTTC	CASSGRGYGYTF